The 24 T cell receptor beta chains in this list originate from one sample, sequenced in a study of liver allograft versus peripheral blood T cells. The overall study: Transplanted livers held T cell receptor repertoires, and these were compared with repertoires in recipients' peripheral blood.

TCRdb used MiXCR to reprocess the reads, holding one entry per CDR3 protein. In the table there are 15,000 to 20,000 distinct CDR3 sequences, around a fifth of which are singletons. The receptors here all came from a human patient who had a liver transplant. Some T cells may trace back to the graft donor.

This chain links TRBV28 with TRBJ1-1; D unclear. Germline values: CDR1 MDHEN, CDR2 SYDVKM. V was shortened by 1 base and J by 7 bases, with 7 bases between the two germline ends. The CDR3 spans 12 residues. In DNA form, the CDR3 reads TGTGCCAGCAGTTTATTTACAGATGAAGCTTTCTTT. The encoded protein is CASSLFTDEAFF. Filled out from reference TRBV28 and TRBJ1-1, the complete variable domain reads DVKVTQSSRYLVKRTGEKVFLECVQDMDHENMFWYRQDPGLGLRLIYFSYDVKMKEKGDIPEGYSVSREKKERFSLILESASTNQTSMYLCASSLFTDEAFFGQGTRLTVV.

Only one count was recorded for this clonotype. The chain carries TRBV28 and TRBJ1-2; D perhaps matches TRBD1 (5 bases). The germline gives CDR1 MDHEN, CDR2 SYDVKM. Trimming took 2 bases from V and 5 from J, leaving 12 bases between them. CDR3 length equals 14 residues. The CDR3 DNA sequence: TGTGCCAGCAGTTTAAGACAGATTTTTTATGGCTACACCTTC. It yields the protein CASSLRQIFYGYTF.

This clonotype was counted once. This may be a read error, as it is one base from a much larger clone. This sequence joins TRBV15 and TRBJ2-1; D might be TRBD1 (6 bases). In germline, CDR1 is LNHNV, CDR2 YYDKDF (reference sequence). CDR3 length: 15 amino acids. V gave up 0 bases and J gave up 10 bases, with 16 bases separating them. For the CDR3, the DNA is TGTGCCACCAGCAGAGATCGACCCTTTACAGGGGAGCAGTTCTTC. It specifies CATSRDRPFTGEQFF.

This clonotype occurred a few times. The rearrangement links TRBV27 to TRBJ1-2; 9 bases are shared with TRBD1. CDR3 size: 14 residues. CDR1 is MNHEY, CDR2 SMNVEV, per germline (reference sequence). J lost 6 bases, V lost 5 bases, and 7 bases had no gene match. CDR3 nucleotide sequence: TGTGCCAGCAGTCCCCACAGGGACAGGGATGGCTACACCTTC. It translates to CASSPHRDRDGYTF.

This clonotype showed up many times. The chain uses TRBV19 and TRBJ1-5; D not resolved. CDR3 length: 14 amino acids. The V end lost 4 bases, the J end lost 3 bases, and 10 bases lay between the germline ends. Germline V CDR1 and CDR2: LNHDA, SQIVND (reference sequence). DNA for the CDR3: TGTGCCAGTAGTAGAGGGTTGGACAATCAGCCCCAGCATTTT. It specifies CASSRGLDNQPQHF.

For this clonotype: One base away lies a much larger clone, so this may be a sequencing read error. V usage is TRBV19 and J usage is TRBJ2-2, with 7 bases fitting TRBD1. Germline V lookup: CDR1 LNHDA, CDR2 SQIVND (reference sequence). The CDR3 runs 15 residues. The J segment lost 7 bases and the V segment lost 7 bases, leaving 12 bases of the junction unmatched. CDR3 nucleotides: TGTGCCAGTATTACCCGGGGACAGTTAATCGGGGAGCTGTTTTTT. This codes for CASITRGQLIGELFF.

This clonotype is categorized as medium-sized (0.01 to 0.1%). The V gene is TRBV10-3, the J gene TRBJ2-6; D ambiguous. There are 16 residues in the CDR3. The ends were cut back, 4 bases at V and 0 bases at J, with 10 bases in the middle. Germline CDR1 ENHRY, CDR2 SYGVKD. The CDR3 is CAISAFMNSGANVLTF. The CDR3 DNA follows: TGTGCCATCAGTGCCTTTATGAACTCTGGGGCCAACGTCCTGACTTTC.

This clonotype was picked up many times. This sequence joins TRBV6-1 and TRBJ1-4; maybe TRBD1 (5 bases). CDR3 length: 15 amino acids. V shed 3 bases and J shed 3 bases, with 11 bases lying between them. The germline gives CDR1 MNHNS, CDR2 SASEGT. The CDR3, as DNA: TGTGCCAGCAGTGACCGACAGTCAGCTAATGAAAAACTGTTTTTT. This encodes CASSDRQSANEKLFF.

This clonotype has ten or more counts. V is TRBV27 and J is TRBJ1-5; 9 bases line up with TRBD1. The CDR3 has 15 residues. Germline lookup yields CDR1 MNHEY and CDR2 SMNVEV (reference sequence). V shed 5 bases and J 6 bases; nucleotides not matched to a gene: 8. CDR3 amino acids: CASSRGTGYSQPQHF. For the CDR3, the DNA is TGTGCCAGCAGTCGGGGGACAGGGTATAGTCAGCCCCAGCATTTT.

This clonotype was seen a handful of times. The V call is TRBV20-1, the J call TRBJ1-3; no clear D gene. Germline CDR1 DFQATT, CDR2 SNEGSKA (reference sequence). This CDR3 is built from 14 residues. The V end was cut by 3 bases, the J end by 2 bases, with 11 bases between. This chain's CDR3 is CSARMLGAGNTIYF. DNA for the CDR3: TGCAGTGCTAGGATGCTGGGAGCTGGAAACACCATATATTTT.

CDR3 coding DNA: TGCAGTGCTAGAGTGGCTCTGAATTCACCCCTCCACTTT. Its translation: CSARVALNSPLHF. The chain joins TRBV20-1 to TRBJ1-6; D is unresolved. V lost 1 base, J lost 7 bases, and 8 bases lay in between. Germline CDR1 is DFQATT and CDR2 is SNEGSKA (reference sequence). The CDR3 runs to 13 residues.

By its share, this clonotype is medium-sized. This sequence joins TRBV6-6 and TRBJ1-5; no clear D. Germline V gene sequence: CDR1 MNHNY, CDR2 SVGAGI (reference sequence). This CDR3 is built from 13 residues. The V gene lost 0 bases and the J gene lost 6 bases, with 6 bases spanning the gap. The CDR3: CASSYSEGQPQHF. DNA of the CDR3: TGTGCCAGCAGTTACTCCGAGGGTCAGCCCCAGCATTTT.

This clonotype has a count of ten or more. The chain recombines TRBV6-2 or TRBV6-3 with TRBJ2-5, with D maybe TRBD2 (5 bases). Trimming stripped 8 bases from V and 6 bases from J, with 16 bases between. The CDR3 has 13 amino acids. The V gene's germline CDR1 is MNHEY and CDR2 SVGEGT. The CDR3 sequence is CASGRPSGKTQYF. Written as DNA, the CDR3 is TGTGCCAGCGGAAGGCCCTCGGGGAAGACCCAGTACTTC.

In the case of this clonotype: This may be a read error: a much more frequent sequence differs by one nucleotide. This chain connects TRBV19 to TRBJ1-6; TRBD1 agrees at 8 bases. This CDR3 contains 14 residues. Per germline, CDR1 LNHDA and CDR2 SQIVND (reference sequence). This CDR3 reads CACRTTGENSPLHF. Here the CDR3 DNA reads TGTGCCTGTAGGACGACAGGGGAAAATTCACCCCTCCACTTT.

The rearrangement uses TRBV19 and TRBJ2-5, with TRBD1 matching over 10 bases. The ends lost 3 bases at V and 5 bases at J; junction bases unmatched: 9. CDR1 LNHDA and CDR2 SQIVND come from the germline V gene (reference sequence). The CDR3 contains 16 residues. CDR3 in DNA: TGTGCCAGTAGTATGGGGCGACAGGGGGCTTCGGAGACCCAGTACTTC. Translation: CASSMGRQGASETQYF.

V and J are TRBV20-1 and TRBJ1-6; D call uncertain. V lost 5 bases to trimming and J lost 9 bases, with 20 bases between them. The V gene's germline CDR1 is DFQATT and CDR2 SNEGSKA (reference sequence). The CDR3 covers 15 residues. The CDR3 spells CSAADAAGGRSPLHF. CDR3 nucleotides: TGCAGTGCTGCCGACGCCGCAGGAGGGCGTTCACCCCTCCACTTT.

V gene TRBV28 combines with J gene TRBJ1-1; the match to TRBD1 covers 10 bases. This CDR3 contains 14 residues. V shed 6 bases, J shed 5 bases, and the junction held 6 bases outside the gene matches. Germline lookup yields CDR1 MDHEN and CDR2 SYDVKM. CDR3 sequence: CASSLTGGRTEAFF. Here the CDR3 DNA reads TGTGCCAGCAGCCTGACAGGGGGCAGAACTGAAGCTTTCTTT.

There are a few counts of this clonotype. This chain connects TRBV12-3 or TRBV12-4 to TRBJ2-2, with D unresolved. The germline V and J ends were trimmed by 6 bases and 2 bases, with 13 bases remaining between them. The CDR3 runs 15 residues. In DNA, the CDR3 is TGTGCCAGCAGCGCTCTTAGAGGTAACACCGGGGAGCTGTTTTTT. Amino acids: CASSALRGNTGELFF.

This chain's CDR3 is CASSLGQGTYEQYF. The CDR3 nucleotides are TGTGCCAGCAGTTTGGGACAGGGGACCTACGAGCAGTACTTC. This rearrangement joins TRBV6-1 to TRBJ2-7; the match to TRBD1 covers 10 bases. The CDR3 has 14 residues. With 5 bases clipped from V and 2 bases from J, the junction kept 3 bases outside the gene matches. Germline V lookup: CDR1 MNHNS, CDR2 SASEGT.

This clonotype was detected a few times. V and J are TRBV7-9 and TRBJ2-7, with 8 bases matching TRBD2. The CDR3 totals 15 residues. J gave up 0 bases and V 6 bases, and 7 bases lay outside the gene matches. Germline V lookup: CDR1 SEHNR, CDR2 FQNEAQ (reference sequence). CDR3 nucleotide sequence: TGTGCCAGCAGTCCACTAGCGGTGAGCTCCTACGAGCAGTACTTC. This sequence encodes CASSPLAVSSYEQYF. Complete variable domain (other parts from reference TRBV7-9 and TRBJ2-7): DTGVSQNPRHKITKRGQNVTFRCDPISEHNRLYWYRQTLGQGPEFLTYFQNEAQLEKSRLLSDRFSAERPKGSFSTLEIQRTEQGDSAMYLCASSPLAVSSYEQYFGPGTRLTVT.

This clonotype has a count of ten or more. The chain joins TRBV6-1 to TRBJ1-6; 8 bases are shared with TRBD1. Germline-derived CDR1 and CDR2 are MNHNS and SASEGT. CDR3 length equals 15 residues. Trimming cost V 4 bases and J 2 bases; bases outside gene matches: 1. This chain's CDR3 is CASSGTGTYNSPLHF. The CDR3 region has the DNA TGTGCCAGCAGTGGGACAGGGACCTATAATTCACCCCTCCACTTT.

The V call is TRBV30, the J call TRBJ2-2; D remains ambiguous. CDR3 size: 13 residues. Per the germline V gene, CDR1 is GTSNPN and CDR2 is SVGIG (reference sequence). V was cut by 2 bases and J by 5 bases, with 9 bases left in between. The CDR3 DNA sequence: TGTGCCTGGAGTAGAAGCCAGACCGGGGAGCTGTTTTTT. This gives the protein CAWSRSQTGELFF. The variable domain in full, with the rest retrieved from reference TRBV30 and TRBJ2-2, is SQTIHQWPATLVQPVGSPLSLECTVEGTSNPNLYWYRQAAGRGLQLLFYSVGIGQISSEVPQNLSASRPQDRQFILSSKKLLLSDSGFYLCAWSRSQTGELFFGEGSRLTVL.

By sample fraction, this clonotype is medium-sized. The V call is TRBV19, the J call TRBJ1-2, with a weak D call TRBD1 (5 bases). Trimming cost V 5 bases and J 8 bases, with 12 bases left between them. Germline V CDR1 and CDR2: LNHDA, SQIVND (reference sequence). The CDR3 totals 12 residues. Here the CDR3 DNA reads TGTGCCAGTAGTTTAAGCAGGGAAGGCTACACCTTC. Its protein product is CASSLSREGYTF. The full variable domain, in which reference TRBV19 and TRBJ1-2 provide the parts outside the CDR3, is DGGITQSPKYLFRKEGQNVTLSCEQNLNHDAMYWYRQDPGQGLRLIYYSQIVNDFQKGDIAEGYSVSREKKESFPLTVTSAQKNPTAFYLCASSLSREGYTFGSGTRLTVV.

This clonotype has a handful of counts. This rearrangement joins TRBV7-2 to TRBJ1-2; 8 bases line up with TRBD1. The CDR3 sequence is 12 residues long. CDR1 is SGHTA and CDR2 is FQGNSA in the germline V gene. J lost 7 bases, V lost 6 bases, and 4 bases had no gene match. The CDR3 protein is CASRGGTGGYTF. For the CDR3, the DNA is TGTGCCAGCAGGGGAGGGACAGGTGGCTACACCTTC.